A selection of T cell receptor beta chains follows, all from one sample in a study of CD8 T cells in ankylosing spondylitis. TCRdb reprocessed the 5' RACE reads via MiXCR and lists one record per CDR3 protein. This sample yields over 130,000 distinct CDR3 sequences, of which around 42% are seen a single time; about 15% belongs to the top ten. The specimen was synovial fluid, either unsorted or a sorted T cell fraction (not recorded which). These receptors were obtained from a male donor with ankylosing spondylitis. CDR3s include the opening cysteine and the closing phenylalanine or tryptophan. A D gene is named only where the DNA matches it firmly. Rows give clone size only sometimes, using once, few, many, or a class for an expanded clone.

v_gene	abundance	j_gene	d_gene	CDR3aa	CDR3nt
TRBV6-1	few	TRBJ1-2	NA	CASRTSSVYGYTF	TGTGCCAGCAGGACCTCCTCTGTCTATGGCTACACCTTC
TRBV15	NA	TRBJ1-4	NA	CATTLGNTNEKLFF	TGTGCCACCACTTTAGGGAATACTAATGAAAAACTGTTTTTT
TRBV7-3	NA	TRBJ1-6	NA	CASSLEYRGSPLHF	TGTGCCAGCAGCTTAGAGTACCGGGGTTCACCCCTCCACTTT
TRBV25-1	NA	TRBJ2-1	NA	CASRPDKPYNEQFF	TGTGCCAGCAGGCCGGACAAGCCCTACAATGAGCAGTTCTTC
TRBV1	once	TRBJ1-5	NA	CTSSQDPGGNQPQHF	TGCACCAGCAGCCAAGATCCGGGGGGAAATCAGCCCCAGCATTTT
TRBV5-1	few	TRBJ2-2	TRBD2	CASSFDPGRAAYTGELFF	TGCGCCAGCAGCTTCGACCCTGGGAGGGCTGCATACACCGGGGAGCTGTTTTTT
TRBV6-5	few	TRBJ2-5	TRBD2	CASSYSLAGEETQYF	TGTGCCAGCAGTTACTCTCTAGCGGGGGAAGAGACCCAGTACTTC
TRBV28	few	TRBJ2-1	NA	CASSYLAASFGEQFF	TGTGCCAGCAGTTACCTGGCCGCCTCTTTTGGTGAGCAGTTCTTC
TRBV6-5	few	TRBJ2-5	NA	CASSYSPGGQGQETQYF	TGTGCCAGCAGTTACTCGCCCGGAGGGCAGGGTCAAGAGACCCAGTACTTC
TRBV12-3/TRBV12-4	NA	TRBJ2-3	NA	CASSRQSPSTDTQYF	TGTGCCAGCAGTCGACAGTCCCCAAGCACAGATACGCAGTATTTT
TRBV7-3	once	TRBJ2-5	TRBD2	CASSPVGGQETQYF	TGTGCCAGCAGCCCCGTGGGGGGGCAAGAGACCCAGTACTTC
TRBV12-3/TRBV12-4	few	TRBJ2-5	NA	CASSSWGEETQYF	TGTGCCAGCAGTTCCTGGGGGGAAGAGACCCAGTACTTC
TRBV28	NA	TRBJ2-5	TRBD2	CASSGPGRATQYF	TGTGCCAGCAGTGGCCCAGGGAGGGCGACCCAGTACTTC
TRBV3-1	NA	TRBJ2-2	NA	CASSQDLGNTGELFF	TGTGCCAGCAGCCAAGATTTAGGGAACACCGGGGAGCTGTTTTTT
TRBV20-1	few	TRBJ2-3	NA	CSARGGPPSPDTQYF	TGCAGTGCTAGAGGGGGACCCCCCTCCCCAGATACGCAGTATTTT
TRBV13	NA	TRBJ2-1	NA	CASSPPLDEQFF	TGTGCCAGCAGCCCGCCGTTGGATGAGCAGTTCTTC
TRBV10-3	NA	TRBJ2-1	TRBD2	CAISVRRGVSNEQFF	TGTGCCATCAGTGTACGGCGGGGGGTCAGCAATGAGCAGTTCTTC
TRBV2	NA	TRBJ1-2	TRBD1	CASGWDRPRGYTF	TGTGCCAGCGGGTGGGACAGACCAAGAGGCTACACCTTC
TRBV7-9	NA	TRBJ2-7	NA	CASSARWGEQYF	TGTGCCAGCAGCGCAAGGTGGGGCGAGCAGTACTTC
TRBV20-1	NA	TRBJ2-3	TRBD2	CSANSLAEDRTDTQYF	TGCAGTGCTAACTCTCTAGCGGAGGACCGCACAGATACGCAGTATTTT
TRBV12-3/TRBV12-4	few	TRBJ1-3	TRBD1	CASDRGPGNTIYF	TGTGCCAGCGACAGGGGGCCGGGAAACACCATATATTTT
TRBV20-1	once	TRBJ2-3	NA	CSATGGTDTQYF	TGCAGTGCGACGGGGGGCACAGATACGCAGTATTTT
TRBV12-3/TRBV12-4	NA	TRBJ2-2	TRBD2	CASSSPSGGAVVGELFF	TGTGCCAGCAGTTCTCCCAGCGGGGGGGCGGTTGTCGGGGAGCTGTTTTTT
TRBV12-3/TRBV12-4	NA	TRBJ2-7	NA	CASSYSGPSYEQYF	TGTGCCAGCAGTTATTCAGGGCCCTCCTACGAGCAGTACTTC
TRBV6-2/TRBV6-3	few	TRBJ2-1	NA	CASSSTTWDEQFF	TGTGCCAGCAGTTCCACAACCTGGGATGAGCAGTTCTTC
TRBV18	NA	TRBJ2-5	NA	CASSLLPGRYQETQYF	TGTGCCAGCTCACTCCTTCCGGGACGGTACCAAGAGACCCAGTACTTC
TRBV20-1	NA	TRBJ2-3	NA	CSARDPEVATDTQYF	TGCAGTGCTAGAGATCCCGAGGTAGCGACAGATACGCAGTATTTT
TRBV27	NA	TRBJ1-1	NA	CASSSVPGNTEAFF	TGTGCCAGCAGTTCGGTCCCGGGGAACACTGAAGCTTTCTTT
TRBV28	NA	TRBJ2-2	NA	CASSLGQGFVEAGTGELFF	TGTGCCAGCAGTTTAGGCCAGGGGTTCGTTGAAGCAGGCACCGGGGAGCTGTTTTTT
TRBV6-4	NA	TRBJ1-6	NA	CASSDSPDGNSPLHF	TGTGCCAGCAGTGACTCGCCGGACGGCAATTCACCCCTCCACTTT
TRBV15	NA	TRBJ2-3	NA	CATRPSELFSTDTQYF	TGTGCCACCAGGCCTAGCGAACTATTTAGCACAGATACGCAGTATTTT
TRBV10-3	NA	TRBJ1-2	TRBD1	CAISGGDSPFTYGYTF	TGTGCCATCAGTGGCGGGGACAGCCCTTTTACCTATGGCTACACCTTC
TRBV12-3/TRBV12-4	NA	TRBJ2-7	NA	CASSLAQGPYEQYF	TGTGCCAGCAGTTTAGCGCAGGGGCCCTACGAGCAGTACTTC
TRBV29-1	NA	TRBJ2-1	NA	CSVEDYGRYNEQFF	TGCAGCGTTGAAGATTATGGCAGATACAATGAGCAGTTCTTC
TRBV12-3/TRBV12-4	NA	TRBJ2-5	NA	CASSLWGAEETQYF	TGTGCCAGCAGTTTGTGGGGTGCGGAGGAGACCCAGTACTTC
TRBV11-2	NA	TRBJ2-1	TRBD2	CASSLVRLAGDGSYNEQFF	TGTGCCAGCAGCTTAGTGAGACTAGCGGGAGATGGCTCCTACAATGAGCAGTTCTTC
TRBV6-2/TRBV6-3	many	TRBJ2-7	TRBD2	CASSYLAGNYEQYF	TGTGCCAGCAGTTACCTAGCGGGCAATTACGAGCAGTACTTC
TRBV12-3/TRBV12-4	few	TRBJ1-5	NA	CASSLRQANQPQHF	TGTGCCAGCAGTTTGAGACAGGCCAATCAGCCCCAGCATTTT
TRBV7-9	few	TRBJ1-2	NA	CASSFTFVYGYTF	TGTGCCAGCAGCTTTACGTTTGTCTATGGCTACACCTTC
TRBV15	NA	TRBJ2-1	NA	CATSRDAVKYNEQFF	TGTGCCACCAGCAGAGATGCGGTAAAATACAATGAGCAGTTCTTC
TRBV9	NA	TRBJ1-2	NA	CASSDNLQSNYGYTF	TGTGCCAGCAGCGATAATCTCCAATCTAACTATGGCTACACCTTC
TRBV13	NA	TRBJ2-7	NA	CASSLRREPSYEQYF	TGTGCCAGCAGCTTACGGCGGGAACCTTCCTACGAGCAGTACTTC
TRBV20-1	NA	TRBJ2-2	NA	CSARDPQRGGRAPGSCFF	NA
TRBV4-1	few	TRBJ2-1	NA	CASSPDLGLDNEQFF	TGCGCCAGCAGCCCCGATCTGGGTCTTGACAATGAGCAGTTCTTC
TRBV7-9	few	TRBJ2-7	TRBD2	CASSSADQREWSYEQYF	TGTGCCAGCAGCTCAGCTGACCAGCGGGAGTGGTCCTACGAGCAGTACTTC
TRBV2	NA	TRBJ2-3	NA	CASSPISGLGTDTQYF	TGTGCCAGCAGTCCCATATCGGGACTGGGCACAGATACGCAGTATTTT
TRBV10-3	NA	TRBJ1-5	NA	CAISEGAGGYNQPQHF	TGTGCCATCAGTGAAGGAGCCGGGGGGTACAATCAGCCCCAGCATTTT
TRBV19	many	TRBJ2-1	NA	CASSRSSRSPYNEQFF	TGTGCCAGTAGTAGGTCATCTAGATCCCCCTACAATGAGCAGTTCTTC
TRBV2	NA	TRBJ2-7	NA	CASSEPPGLTPYEQYF	TGTGCCAGCAGTGAACCCCCGGGACTCACACCCTACGAGCAGTACTTC
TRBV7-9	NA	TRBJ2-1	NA	CASSLGPYRVWDEQFF	TGTGCCAGCAGCTTAGGGCCTTACAGGGTTTGGGATGAGCAGTTCTTC